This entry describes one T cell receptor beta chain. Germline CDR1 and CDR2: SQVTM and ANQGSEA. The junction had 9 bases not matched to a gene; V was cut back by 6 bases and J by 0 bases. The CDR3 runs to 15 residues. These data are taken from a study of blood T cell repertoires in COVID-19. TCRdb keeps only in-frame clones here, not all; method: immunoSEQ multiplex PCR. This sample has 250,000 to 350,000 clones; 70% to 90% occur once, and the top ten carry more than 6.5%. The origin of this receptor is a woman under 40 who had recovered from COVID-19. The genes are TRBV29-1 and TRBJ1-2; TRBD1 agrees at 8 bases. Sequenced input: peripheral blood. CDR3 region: CSVSRGRGANYGYTF. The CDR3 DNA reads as TGCAGCGTCTCCAGGGGGCGAGGAGCTAACTATGGCTACACCTTC.